This T cell receptor (beta chain) was documented in a study of cytomegalovirus exposure and HLA in healthy donors. Whole-study results and caveats: TRBV6-2, TRBV6-3 and other indistinguishable V segments were excluded. In an earlier analysis, productive rearrangement rates for most beta V segments clustered near 87% or 30%. While the bulk of TCR sequences proved rare, some public TCRs turned up in many donors.

On this clone itself: Its antigen remains unidentified.

The donors were healthy bone marrow donors. The CDR3 is 16 amino acids. V was pared by 5 bases and J by 5 bases, with 13 bases of the junction left unmatched. Per the germline V gene, CDR1 is LNHDA and CDR2 is SQIVND (reference sequence). 13 Jbeta primers and 60 Vbeta primers were used for the PCR. Here immunoSEQ multiplex PCR was the method, and the copy in TCRdb shows in-frame clones only, minus some. The data show 80,000 or so clones, 65% to 70% seen once. This receptor was identified in a woman aged 50 to 65 in good health and CMV-seropositive. Specimen: PBMCs. The rearrangement links TRBV19 to TRBJ1-1, with 8 positions matching TRBD1. CDR3 DNA: TGTGCCAGTAGTGCCCGGGCCGGACAGGGTGCGACTGAAGCTTTCTTT. Translation gives CASSARAGQGATEAFF.